Presented here are 31 T cell receptor beta chains from one specimen sequenced in a study of identical twins. TCRdb analysed the 5' RACE reads with MiXCR anew, one entry per CDR3 protein. The table includes a few hundred thousand distinct CDR3 sequences, 9.6% detected once. The data were also submitted as part of a second study, on yellow fever vaccine responses in identical twins.

Material: PBMCs. The receptors derive from a woman younger than 30 in good health.

This clonotype was found a few times. The CDR3 sequence is CSARDAIRGTGELFF. In nucleotides, the CDR3 is TGCAGTGCTAGAGATGCAATCCGGGGGACCGGGGAGCTGTTTTTT. The V gene is TRBV20-1, the J gene TRBJ2-2, with a possible D match to TRBD2 (6 bases). Germline V gene lookup returns CDR1 DFQATT and CDR2 SNEGSKA (reference sequence). Trimming took 0 bases from V and 5 from J, leaving 13 bases between them. CDR3 length: 15 residues.

The genes are TRBV11-1 and TRBJ2-2; 13 bases match TRBD2. Germline CDR1 reads SGHAT; CDR2 reads FQDESV (reference sequence). Unmatched junction bases numbered 10, after V lost 6 bases and J lost 0 bases. CDR3 size: 19 residues. The CDR3 region has the DNA TGTGCCAGCAGTAACGCCGGGACTAGCGGGACTGCGAACACCGGGGAGCTGTTTTTT. Encoded protein: CASSNAGTSGTANTGELFF.

This clonotype has just a few counts. The V call is TRBV10-3, the J call TRBJ2-3; TRBD2 might be the D (5 bases). V dropped 8 bases and J dropped 3 bases, with 9 bases sitting between them. The CDR3 loop spans 12 amino acids. Germline V lookup: CDR1 ENHRY, CDR2 SYGVKD. The CDR3 DNA reads as TGTGCCATCGCGGAGCGGACAGATACGCAGTATTTT. This gives the protein CAIAERTDTQYF.

The chain combines TRBV6-2 or TRBV6-3 with TRBJ2-1, with D maybe TRBD2 (5 bases). Germline assignment: CDR1 MNHEY and CDR2 SVGEGT. The V end lost 6 bases, the J end lost 0 bases, and 15 bases lay between the germline ends. CDR3 length: 16 residues. Here the CDR3 reads CASRPAVMSSYNEQFF. The CDR3 nucleotides read TGTGCCAGCAGACCAGCGGTCATGAGCTCCTACAATGAGCAGTTCTTC.

This clonotype was observed many times. The chain carries TRBV7-8 and TRBJ2-1, with D perhaps TRBD1 or TRBD2 (6 bases each). This CDR3 contains 15 residues. Germline V gene lookup returns CDR1 SGHVS and CDR2 FQNEAQ. V was pared by 3 bases and J by 2 bases, with 11 bases between. CDR3: CASSFVGGAYNEQFF. CDR3 nucleotides: TGTGCCAGCAGCTTCGTCGGGGGCGCCTACAATGAGCAGTTCTTC.

This clonotype was found many times. The chain joins TRBV7-2 to TRBJ2-3; 8 nucleotides match TRBD1. Trimming cost V 3 bases and J 6 bases; bases outside gene matches: 5. This CDR3 has 14 residues. CDR1 and CDR2 from the germline V gene are SGHTA and FQGNSA. CDR3 protein: CASSFDRGSDTQYF. The CDR3 DNA sequence: TGTGCCAGCAGCTTTGACAGGGGTAGCGATACGCAGTATTTT.

This clonotype has more than one count but fewer than ten. The chain is built from TRBV4-3 and TRBJ2-2; D is undetermined. Germline values: CDR1 LGHNA, CDR2 YSLEER. Trimming left V 5 bases short and J 1 base short, with 8 bases between. The CDR3 length is 14 residues. CDR3 DNA sequence: TGCGCCAGCAGCGCTTACATGAACACCGGGGAGCTGTTTTTT. Encoded protein: CASSAYMNTGELFF.

The V gene is TRBV7-9, the J gene TRBJ1-4, with D perhaps matching TRBD1 (6 bases). CDR3 length: 14 amino acids. Trimming took off 2 bases at V and 8 bases at J, with 12 bases between the two ends. Germline lookup yields CDR1 SEHNR and CDR2 FQNEAQ (reference sequence). In nucleotides, the CDR3 is TGTGCCAGCAGCTTATCCCAGGGGCGGGAAAAACTGTTTTTT. Protein: CASSLSQGREKLFF. Complete variable domain (other parts from reference TRBV7-9 and TRBJ1-4): DTGVSQNPRHKITKRGQNVTFRCDPISEHNRLYWYRQTLGQGPEFLTYFQNEAQLEKSRLLSDRFSAERPKGSFSTLEIQRTEQGDSAMYLCASSLSQGREKLFFGSGTQLSVL.

This clonotype was seen ten or more times. This rearrangement joins TRBV6-2 or TRBV6-3 to TRBJ2-5, with 8 bases identical to TRBD2. The germline V gene has CDR1 MNHEY and CDR2 SVGEGT. The trim removed 2 bases at V and 2 bases at J, leaving 1 base unmatched. This CDR3 spans 14 amino acids. The CDR3 is CASSYTSGQETQYF. The DNA for the CDR3 is TGTGCCAGCAGTTACACTAGCGGACAAGAGACCCAGTACTTC.

The V gene is TRBV4-3, the J gene TRBJ2-7; D unresolved. This CDR3 is 15 amino acids long. The germline V gene has CDR1 LGHNA and CDR2 YSLEER. Trimming took off 0 bases at V and 4 bases at J, with 13 bases between the two ends. The DNA of the CDR3 is TGCGCCAGCAGCCAAGATAGGGCCACCGAGTACGAGCAGTACTTC. This translates into CASSQDRATEYEQYF.

CDR3 nucleotides: TGCAGCGTCCCACAGGGCCACACTGAAGCTTTCTTT. Residues: CSVPQGHTEAFF. The V call is TRBV29-1, the J call TRBJ1-1, with D possibly TRBD1 on 6 matching bases. CDR3 length: 12 residues. In germline, CDR1 is SQVTM, CDR2 ANQGSEA. V was pared by 6 bases and J by 3 bases, with 11 bases between.

This sequence joins TRBV3-1 and TRBJ2-7; the match to TRBD2 covers 8 bases. V lost 4 bases to trimming and J lost 4 bases; unmatched junction nucleotides: 9. CDR1 LGHDT and CDR2 YNNKEL come from the germline V gene (reference sequence). The CDR3 contains 15 residues. CDR3 amino acids: CASSRVAGGTYEQYF. The CDR3 DNA is TGTGCCAGCAGCCGCGTGGCGGGAGGAACGTACGAGCAGTACTTC.

This chain links TRBV12-3 or TRBV12-4 with TRBJ2-7; D is perhaps TRBD1 (5 bases). V was shortened by 8 bases and J by 2 bases, with 19 bases between the two germline ends. This CDR3 comprises 15 residues. This chain's CDR3 is CASGSLGAGTYEQYF. DNA for the CDR3: TGTGCCAGCGGAAGTTTAGGTGCAGGGACCTACGAGCAGTACTTC.

This clonotype has a handful of counts. The V gene is TRBV6-4, the J gene TRBJ2-1, with D unresolved. The CDR3 has 13 residues. The V gene's germline CDR1 is MRHNA and CDR2 SNTAGT. Trimming removed 2 bases from V and 9 bases from J, with 11 bases in between. The CDR3 protein is CASSDRSGGEQFF. As DNA, the CDR3 is TGTGCCAGCAGTGACCGGTCGGGTGGTGAGCAGTTCTTC.

This clonotype was seen at least ten times. This sequence joins TRBV7-2 and TRBJ2-1; a weak D match, TRBD1 (5 bases). Germline V gene lookup returns CDR1 SGHTA and CDR2 FQGNSA. The V end was cut by 5 bases, the J end by 3 bases, with 20 bases between. The CDR3 is 17 residues long. The DNA of the CDR3 is TGTGCCAGCAGCCAGGTCTCTGGCAGGGCCTACTACAATGAGCAGTTCTTC. Its protein is CASSQVSGRAYYNEQFF.

This clonotype was counted between two and nine times. The V call is TRBV5-4, the J call TRBJ2-3, with 10 bases aligning to TRBD2. The length of the CDR3 is 14 residues. From germline, CDR1 is SGHNT and CDR2 YYREEE (reference sequence). The V and J ends lost 9 bases and 6 bases, in that order; junction bases with no gene match: 10. The CDR3 loop reads CATGEREGPDTQYF. The CDR3 coding sequence is TGTGCCACAGGGGAGCGGGAGGGCCCGGATACGCAGTATTTT.

This clonotype was counted at least ten times. This sequence joins TRBV5-5 and TRBJ2-3, with D perhaps TRBD2 (6 bases). The V gene's germline CDR1 is SGHKS and CDR2 YYEKEE (reference sequence). V was clipped by 3 bases and J by 3 bases, with 11 bases between them. This CDR3 spans 14 amino acids. CDR3 sequence: CASSSGTATDTQYF. The CDR3 DNA sequence: TGTGCCAGCAGCTCCGGGACTGCTACAGATACGCAGTATTTT.

The chain is built from TRBV20-1 and TRBJ2-5, with 10 bases that match TRBD2. With 1 base clipped from V and 3 bases from J, the junction kept 2 bases outside the gene matches. The CDR3 runs to 14 residues. Per germline, CDR1 DFQATT and CDR2 SNEGSKA (reference sequence). The CDR3 DNA is TGCAGTGCTAGAGGGCTAGCGGGGGAAGAGACCCAGTACTTC. Protein product: CSARGLAGEETQYF.

This clonotype was counted ten times or more. This chain links TRBV4-1 with TRBJ1-5; D gene ambiguous. This CDR3 region has 15 residues. CDR1 MGHRA and CDR2 YSYEKL come from the germline V gene. V lost 0 bases to trimming and J lost 1 base, with 7 bases between them. CDR3 coding DNA: TGCGCCAGCAGCCAAGATAAGGGCAGCAATCAGCCCCAGCATTTT. Protein sequence: CASSQDKGSNQPQHF.

This clonotype was seen repeatedly, ten times or more. The chain couples TRBV20-1 to TRBJ1-4, with a weak D call TRBD1 (6 bases). Germline values: CDR1 DFQATT, CDR2 SNEGSKA (reference sequence). This CDR3 is built from 13 residues. The V and J ends lost 4 bases and 8 bases respectively, with 14 bases between them. The CDR3 DNA follows: TGCAGTGCTACCGACAGGCGAGGGGAAAAACTGTTTTTT. Translated, it gives CSATDRRGEKLFF.

The J gene is TRBJ1-5, the V gene TRBV12-3 or TRBV12-4; 11 positions agree with TRBD1. The CDR3 is 16 amino acids. J was trimmed by 1 base and V by 3 bases; bases with no gene match: 2. The CDR3 sequence: CASSLGQGVSNQPQHF. CDR3 nucleotides: TGTGCCAGCAGTTTGGGACAGGGGGTGAGCAATCAGCCCCAGCATTTT.

Concerning this clonotype itself: This may be a read error, as it is one base from a much larger clone. This sequence joins TRBV6-1 and TRBJ2-1, with 14 bases identical to TRBD2. The V gene end was trimmed by 6 bases and the J gene end by 9 bases; junction bases not matched to a gene: 7. In germline, CDR1 is MNHNS, CDR2 SASEGT. The CDR3 length is 15 residues. In DNA, the CDR3 is TGTGCCAGCAGCGGGACTAGCGGGAGAAGGAGTGAGCAGTTCTTC. Its translation: CASSGTSGRRSEQFF.

This chain connects TRBV20-1 to TRBJ2-7; D is unresolved. The CDR3 spans 12 residues. Germline V gives CDR1 DFQATT, CDR2 SNEGSKA (reference sequence). The V gene lost 3 bases and the J gene lost 2 bases, with 8 bases spanning the gap. CDR3 nucleotides: TGCAGTGCTAGGTCCCGTCCCTACGAGCAGTACTTC. Translating gives CSARSRPYEQYF.

Ten or more counts support this clonotype. This rearrangement joins TRBV12-3 or TRBV12-4 to TRBJ2-7, with 10 nucleotides matching TRBD1. This CDR3 has 13 residues. After removal of 6 bases from V and 5 bases from J, the junction contained 4 bases not matched to a gene. This CDR3 reads CASSLDRGNEQYF. In nucleotides, the CDR3 is TGTGCCAGCAGCCTGGACAGGGGGAACGAGCAGTACTTC.

Only a few counts were recorded for this clonotype. V gene TRBV7-2 combines with J gene TRBJ2-7; TRBD2 agrees at 11 bases. The CDR3 has 15 residues. V gave up 5 bases and J gave up 4 bases; unmatched junction bases: 7. Germline V gives CDR1 SGHTA, CDR2 FQGNSA. CDR3 in DNA: TGTGCCAGCAGCCCAGGGACTAGCGGAGTATACGAGCAGTACTTC. Protein: CASSPGTSGVYEQYF.

This clonotype was found many times. CDR3 DNA: TGTGCCAGCAGCCGACGCGGGGGCACAGATACGCAGTATTTT. Protein sequence: CASSRRGGTDTQYF. The chain recombines TRBV5-4 with TRBJ2-3; D perhaps matches TRBD2 (6 bases). Germline V gives CDR1 SGHNT, CDR2 YYREEE (reference sequence). The V and J ends lost 4 bases and 1 base respectively, with 10 bases between them. This CDR3 contains 14 residues.

This clonotype was picked up a small number of times. This chain uses TRBV3-1 with TRBJ1-1, with D hard to call. Deletions cut 1 base from V and 5 bases from J, with 11 bases between. The CDR3 covers 14 residues. Germline lookup yields CDR1 LGHDT and CDR2 YNNKEL (reference sequence). The CDR3 protein is CASSQAEGYTEAFF. The CDR3 DNA reads as TGTGCCAGCAGCCAAGCTGAGGGTTATACTGAAGCTTTCTTT.

This clonotype was detected many times. CDR3 bases: TGCGCCAGCAGCTTGGAGGGTGGGCAGACCAAAAACATTCAGTACTTC. It encodes CASSLEGGQTKNIQYF. The chain uses TRBV5-1 and TRBJ2-4, with D unclear. Trimming removed 0 bases from V and 2 bases from J, with 12 bases in between. The CDR3 consists of 16 residues. The germline V gene has CDR1 SGHRS and CDR2 YFSETQ.

This clonotype appeared a few times. This chain connects TRBV3-1 to TRBJ2-1; 7 bases are shared with TRBD2. Germline V gene data show CDR1 as LGHDT and CDR2 as YNNKEL (reference sequence). The CDR3 is 18 amino acids. J was trimmed by 7 bases and V by 0 bases; bases with no gene match: 15. CDR3 sequence: CASSQDRVWGAGRNEQFF. CDR3 nucleotides: TGTGCCAGCAGCCAAGATCGGGTTTGGGGAGCCGGGAGGAATGAGCAGTTCTTC.

The J gene is TRBJ1-5, the V gene TRBV7-4; D call uncertain. Trimming left V 1 base short and J 4 bases short, with 11 bases between. This CDR3 has 15 residues. Per the germline V gene, CDR1 is SGHVT and CDR2 is SQSDAQ. The CDR3 sequence: CASSLERAANQPQHF. CDR3 coding DNA: TGTGCCAGCAGCTTAGAACGGGCAGCTAATCAGCCCCAGCATTTT.

In this sample, this clonotype turned up many times. V and J are TRBV3-1 and TRBJ2-2, with D unclear. The germline V gene encodes CDR1 LGHDT and CDR2 YNNKEL (reference sequence). V gave up 4 bases and J gave up 3 bases, with 9 bases separating them. CDR3 length: 14 residues. CDR3 in amino acids: CASSPPGDTGELFF. In DNA, the CDR3 is TGTGCCAGCAGCCCCCCCGGAGACACCGGGGAGCTGTTTTTT.